This TCR beta chain was sequenced in a study of cytomegalovirus exposure and HLA in healthy donors. Study-wide findings and caveats: Researchers reportedly found TCR beta sequences accurately predicted most subjects' HLA-A and HLA-B alleles.

As concerns this clone: Its antigen is unknown.

The PCR employed 60 Vbeta primers together with 13 Jbeta primers. Assay: immunoSEQ multiplex PCR; the TCRdb copy retains only in-frame clones and omits some. This sample carries about 200,000 clones, roughly 80% of them seen once, and the ten largest clones take 5.5% to 7%. Healthy people donating bone marrow made up the donors. The clonotype was recovered from a woman in her forties or fifties in good health and CMV-seropositive. The sequenced sample was PBMCs.

CDR3 sequence reads: CASSLTSGQGNEQFF. The DNA of the CDR3 is TGTGCCAGCAGCCTTACCTCGGGACAGGGGAATGAGCAGTTCTTC. The chain recombines TRBV7-9 with TRBJ2-1, with 10 bases fitting TRBD1. Germline trimming cut 5 bases from V and 7 bases from J; bases unmatched to any gene: 8. The germline V gene encodes CDR1 SEHNR and CDR2 FQNEAQ (reference sequence). The CDR3 extends over 15 amino acids.